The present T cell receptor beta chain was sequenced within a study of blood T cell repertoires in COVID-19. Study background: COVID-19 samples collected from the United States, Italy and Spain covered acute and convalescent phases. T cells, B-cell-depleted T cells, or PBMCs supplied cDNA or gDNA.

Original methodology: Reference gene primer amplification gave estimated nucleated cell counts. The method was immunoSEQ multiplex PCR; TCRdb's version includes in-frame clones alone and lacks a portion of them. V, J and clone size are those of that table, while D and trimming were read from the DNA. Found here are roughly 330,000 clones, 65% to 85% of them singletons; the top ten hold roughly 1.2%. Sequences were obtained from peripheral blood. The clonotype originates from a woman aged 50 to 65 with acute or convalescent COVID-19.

CDR3 DNA: TGTGCCTGGGAAAGTACGGGGGGAAACACCATATATTTT. Encoded protein: CAWESTGGNTIYF. This rearrangement joins TRBV30 to TRBJ1-3; D is ambiguous. The CDR3 loop spans 13 amino acids. Trimming removed 5 bases from V and 4 bases from J, with 12 bases in between. CDR1 and CDR2 (germline): GTSNPN, SVGIG (reference sequence).